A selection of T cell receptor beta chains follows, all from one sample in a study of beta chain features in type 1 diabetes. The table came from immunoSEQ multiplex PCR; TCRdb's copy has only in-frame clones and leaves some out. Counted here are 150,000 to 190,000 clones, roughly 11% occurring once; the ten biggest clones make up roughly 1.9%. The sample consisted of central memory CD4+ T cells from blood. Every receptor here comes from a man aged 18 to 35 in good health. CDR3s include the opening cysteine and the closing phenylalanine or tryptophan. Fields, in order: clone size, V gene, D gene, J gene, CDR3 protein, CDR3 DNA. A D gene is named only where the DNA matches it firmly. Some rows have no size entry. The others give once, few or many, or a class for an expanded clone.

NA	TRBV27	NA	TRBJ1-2	CASSFRANYGYTF	TGTGCCAGCAGTTTCCGGGCCAACTATGGCTACACCTTC
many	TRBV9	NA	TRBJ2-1	CASSERLGNEQFF	TGTGCCAGCAGCGAACGGCTCGGAAATGAGCAGTTCTTC
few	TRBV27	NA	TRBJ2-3	CASSLRDGRTDTQYF	TGTGCCAGCAGTTTACGGGACGGACGCACAGATACGCAGTATTTT
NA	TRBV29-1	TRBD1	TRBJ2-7	CSVRTGTSYEQYF	TGCAGCGTAAGGACAGGGACTTCCTACGAGCAGTACTTC
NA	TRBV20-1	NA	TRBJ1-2	CSASGNYGYTF	TGCAGTGCTTCTGGCAACTATGGCTACACCTTC
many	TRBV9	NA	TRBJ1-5	CASSPRKSERQPQHF	TGTGCCAGCAGCCCAAGAAAGTCAGAAAGGCAGCCCCAGCATTTT
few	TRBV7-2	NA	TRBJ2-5	CASSFRRLLLAQETQYF	TGTGCCAGCAGCTTCCGGCGGCTACTCTTAGCTCAAGAGACCCAGTACTTC
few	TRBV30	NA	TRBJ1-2	CAWNPGTLRGYTF	TGTGCCTGGAATCCGGGAACCCTTAGGGGCTACACCTTC
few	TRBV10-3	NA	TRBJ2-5	CAISEDSAVQETQYF	TGTGCCATCAGCGAGGACTCGGCGGTTCAAGAGACCCAGTACTTC
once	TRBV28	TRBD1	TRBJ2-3	CASTGTGVADTQYF	TGTGCCAGCACCGGGACAGGGGTAGCAGATACGCAGTATTTT
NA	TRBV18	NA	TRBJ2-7	CASSPTAYEQYF	TGTGCCAGCTCACCTACAGCCTACGAGCAGTACTTC
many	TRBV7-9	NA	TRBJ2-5	CASSSSGPLGETQYF	TGTGCCAGCAGCTCATCCGGGCCGCTGGGGGAGACCCAGTACTTC
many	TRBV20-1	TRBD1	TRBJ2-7	CSPSTGGEQYF	TGCAGTCCATCGACAGGGGGCGAGCAGTACTTC
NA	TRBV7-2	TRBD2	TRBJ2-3	CASSAGTSGLWSTDTQYF	TGTGCCAGCAGCGCAGGGACTAGCGGGCTTTGGAGCACAGATACGCAGTATTTT
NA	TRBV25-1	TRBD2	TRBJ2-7	CASSVAGGLSYEQYF	TGTGCCAGCAGTGTGGCGGGAGGCCTCTCCTACGAGCAGTACTTC
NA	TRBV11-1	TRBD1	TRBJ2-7	CASSWDRETSYEQYF	TGTGCCAGCAGCTGGGACAGGGAGACATCCTACGAGCAGTACTTC
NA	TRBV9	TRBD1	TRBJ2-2	CASWGTGTANTGELFF	TGTGCCAGTTGGGGAACCGGGACAGCGAACACCGGGGAGCTGTTTTTT
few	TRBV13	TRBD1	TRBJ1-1	CASRHRDRGSEAFF	TGTGCCAGCAGACACCGGGACAGGGGCTCTGAAGCTTTCTTT
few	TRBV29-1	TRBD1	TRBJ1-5	CSVSDRGGLFQHF	TGCAGCGTTTCTGACAGGGGGGGCTTATTCCAGCATTTT
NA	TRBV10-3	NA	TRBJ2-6	CAIRTGLATGANVLTF	TGTGCCATCAGAACAGGGTTGGCGACTGGGGCCAACGTCCTGACTTTC
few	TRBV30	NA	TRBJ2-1	CAWSGLNEQFF	TGTGCCTGGAGTGGACTCAATGAGCAGTTCTTC
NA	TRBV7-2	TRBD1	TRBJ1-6	CASSPATGNNSPLHF	TGTGCCAGCAGCCCGGCGACAGGGAACAATTCACCCCTCCACTTT
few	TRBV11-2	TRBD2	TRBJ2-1	CASSPILASGNNEQFF	TGTGCCAGCAGCCCGATACTAGCGAGCGGTAACAATGAGCAGTTCTTC
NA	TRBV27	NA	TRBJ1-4	CASSPGEKLFF	TGTGCCAGCAGCCCCGGAGAAAAACTGTTTTTT
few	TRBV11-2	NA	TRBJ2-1	CASSLGSVGNEQFF	TGTGCCAGCAGCTTAGGAAGCGTGGGCAATGAGCAGTTCTTC
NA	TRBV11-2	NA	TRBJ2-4	CASKSPKTLGPKNIQYF	TGTGCCAGCAAAAGCCCCAAGACCCTGGGCCCTAAAAACATTCAGTACTTC
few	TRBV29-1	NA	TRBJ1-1	CSLEGSGGEAFF	TGCAGCCTCGAAGGGTCGGGAGGTGAAGCTTTCTTT
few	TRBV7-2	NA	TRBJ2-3	CASSPGLTQYF	TGTGCCAGCAGCCCCGGACTCACGCAGTATTTT
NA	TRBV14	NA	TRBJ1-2	CASSITGTDYGYTF	TGTGCCAGCAGCATTACCGGGACGGACTATGGCTACACCTTC
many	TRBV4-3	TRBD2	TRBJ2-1	CASSQDSRGYNEQFF	TGCGCCAGCAGCCAAGACTCGCGGGGGTACAATGAGCAGTTCTTC
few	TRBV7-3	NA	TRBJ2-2	CASSLTAWEVSGELFF	TGTGCCAGCAGCTTAACGGCGTGGGAGGTGTCCGGGGAGCTGTTTTTT
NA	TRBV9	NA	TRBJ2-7	CASSVAGTAGEQYF	TGTGCCAGCAGCGTAGCGGGGACGGCGGGGGAGCAGTACTTC
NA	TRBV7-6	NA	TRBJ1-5	CASSLEQGFNQPQHF	TGTGCCAGCAGCTTGGAACAGGGATTCAATCAGCCCCAGCATTTT
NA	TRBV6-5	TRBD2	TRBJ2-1	CASSYLTSSRGNEQFF	TGTGCCAGCAGTTACCTGACTAGCTCGCGGGGGAATGAGCAGTTCTTC
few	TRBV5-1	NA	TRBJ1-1	CASSQTLGWEGLAFF	TGCGCCAGCAGCCAGACGTTAGGTTGGGAGGGATTGGCTTTCTTT
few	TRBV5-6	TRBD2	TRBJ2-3	CASSLEGAGGSDTQYF	TGTGCCAGCAGCTTGGAGGGAGCGGGAGGGTCAGATACGCAGTATTTT
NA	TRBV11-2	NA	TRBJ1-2	CATVVGGPTSGYTF	TGTGCCACCGTTGTCGGGGGGCCTACGTCGGGCTACACCTTC
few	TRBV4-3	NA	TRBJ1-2	CASSQDQVAHYGYTF	TGCGCCAGCAGCCAAGATCAGGTGGCTCACTATGGCTACACCTTC
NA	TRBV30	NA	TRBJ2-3	CAWTGMNTQYF	TGTGCCTGGACAGGGATGAATACGCAGTATTTT
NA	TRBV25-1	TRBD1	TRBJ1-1	CASRISQGTEAFF	TGTGCCAGCAGGATCTCACAGGGGACTGAAGCTTTCTTT
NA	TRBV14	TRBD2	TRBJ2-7	CASSTRLAGVGEQYF	TGTGCCAGCAGCACCCGACTAGCGGGAGTCGGTGAGCAGTACTTC
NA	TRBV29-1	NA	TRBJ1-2	CSVGGADQRGYTF	TGCAGCGTTGGTGGCGCAGACCAGCGTGGCTACACCTTC
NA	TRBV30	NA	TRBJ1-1	CAWSRSETEAFF	TGTGCCTGGAGTCGGTCTGAGACTGAAGCTTTCTTT
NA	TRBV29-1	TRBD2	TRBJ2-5	CSVVGGLAGPQETQYF	TGCAGCGTTGTCGGGGGACTAGCGGGACCCCAAGAGACCCAGTACTTC
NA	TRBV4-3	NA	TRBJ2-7	CASSQGLGTISSYEQYF	TGCGCCAGCAGCCAAGGACTCGGGACAATAAGCTCCTACGAGCAGTACTTC
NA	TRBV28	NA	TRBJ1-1	CASSFREAFF	TGTGCCAGCAGTTTCAGAGAAGCTTTCTTT
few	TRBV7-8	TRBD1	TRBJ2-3	CASSFAGGFADTQYF	TGTGCCAGCAGCTTCGCAGGGGGCTTTGCAGATACGCAGTATTTT